This T cell receptor (beta chain) was profiled in a study of blood T cells in healthy people across ages. Together with a sample-barcoded 5' primer, a J-beta primer mix was included in a second PCR lasting about 7 to 11 cycles. The template-switch adaptor was a 5' adaptor with 12 random nucleotides. It tagged each cDNA molecule. MiXCR, run by TCRdb on the 5' RACE reads, gives a single entry per CDR3 protein. Of over a million distinct CDR3 sequences detected, about 23% appear once; the ten largest clones hold around 0.7%. The CDR3 extends over 20 amino acids. Germline V lookup: CDR1 DFQATT, CDR2 SNEGSKA (reference sequence). V shed 3 bases, J shed 1 base, and the junction held 23 bases outside the gene matches. The same sample was also studied in work on T cells of mothers and their children.

The sample taken for sequencing was blood. This clonotype originated in a girl aged 2 to 10 in good health. V and J are TRBV20-1 and TRBJ1-2, with 7 bases fitting TRBD1. The CDR3 bases are TGCAGTGCTAGGGCGGTCATCTCGGGACAGCAAAACAGTCTTAACTATGGCTACACCTTC. The encoded protein is CSARAVISGQQNSLNYGYTF.